This T cell receptor (beta chain) appears in the sequencing data of a study of blood T cell repertoires in COVID-19. Overall study context: Samples came from the United States, Italy and Spain, spanning acute and convalescent COVID-19. The cDNA or gDNA used as material had been derived from T cells, B-cell-depleted T cells, or PBMCs.

TCRdb's table, derived via immunoSEQ multiplex PCR, lists solely in-frame clones and lacks some. The data hold about 330,000 clones, with roughly 90% observed a single time. The CDR3 sequence is 19 residues long. The V and J ends lost 2 bases and 0 bases respectively, with 17 bases between them. Germline-derived CDR1 and CDR2 are WNHNN and SYGVQD (reference sequence). This chain connects TRBV10-1 to TRBJ1-6; possibly TRBD1 for D (6 bases). The receptor's source is a woman aged 50 to 65 with active or convalescent COVID-19. Sequencing used peripheral blood. The CDR3 region is CASSEENTGKLSYNSPLHF. The DNA of the CDR3 is TGCGCCAGCAGTGAGGAGAATACAGGGAAGCTCTCCTATAATTCACCCCTCCACTTT.